The 21 T cell receptor beta chains presented below share a single source sample, sequenced in a study of T-cell reconstitution after alpha-beta-depleted transplantation in children. A TCRbeta library incorporating unique molecular identifiers was prepared. Each CDR3 protein is one row after TCRdb ran MiXCR on the PCR reads. The data show around 530,000 distinct CDR3 sequences, less than 35% seen once. The input for sequencing was PBMCs from the stem cell graft donor, taken from the stem cell graft. The source of these receptors is a human donor who donated a stem cell graft to a child with aplastic anemia.

This clonotype has just a few counts. V and J are TRBV12-3 or TRBV12-4 and TRBJ1-5; D call uncertain. The V and J ends lost 3 bases and 0 bases respectively, with 6 bases between them. There are 14 residues in the CDR3. The CDR3 reads CASSFKHSNQPQHF. The CDR3 DNA reads as TGTGCCAGCAGTTTTAAACATAGCAATCAGCCCCAGCATTTT.

This clonotype was counted many times. The chain has TRBV19 and TRBJ2-1; D gene unclear. The CDR3 loop spans 14 amino acids. V dropped 4 bases and J dropped 0 bases, with 7 bases sitting between them. Looked up from germline, CDR1 is LNHDA and CDR2 is SQIVND (reference sequence). CDR3 sequence (DNA): TGTGCCAGTAGTAGCGATACCTCCTACAATGAGCAGTTCTTC. This gives the protein CASSSDTSYNEQFF. Combining the CDR3 with reference TRBV19 and TRBJ2-1 gives the whole variable domain DGGITQSPKYLFRKEGQNVTLSCEQNLNHDAMYWYRQDPGQGLRLIYYSQIVNDFQKGDIAEGYSVSREKKESFPLTVTSAQKNPTAFYLCASSSDTSYNEQFFGPGTRLTVL.

This clonotype appeared many times. The V call is TRBV29-1, the J call TRBJ2-7, with D perhaps matching TRBD1 or TRBD2 (5 bases each). The CDR3 has 12 amino acids. Germline V lookup: CDR1 SQVTM, CDR2 ANQGSEA. Trimming took 4 bases from V and 1 from J, leaving 8 bases between them. CDR3 nucleotides: TGCAGCGTTGGGGACGGTTCCTACGAGCAGTACTTC. This translates into CSVGDGSYEQYF.

The chain employs TRBV7-6 and TRBJ2-7; 8 bases fit TRBD2. CDR1 and CDR2 from the germline V gene are SGHVS and FNYEAQ. The CDR3 has 14 residues. The V and J ends lost 1 base and 3 bases, in that order; junction bases with no gene match: 2. In DNA, the CDR3 is TGTGCCAGCAGCTTAGTTCTAGCGGGCTACGAGCAGTACTTC. This gives the protein CASSLVLAGYEQYF.

V is TRBV15 and J is TRBJ2-7; D remains ambiguous. The CDR3 has 15 amino acids. V gave up 0 bases and J gave up 4 bases, with 13 bases separating them. The germline V gene encodes CDR1 LNHNV and CDR2 YYDKDF (reference sequence). In DNA form, the CDR3 reads TGTGCCACCAGCAGAGATCTCGCGGTCCAATACGAGCAGTACTTC. It yields the protein CATSRDLAVQYEQYF.

This clonotype was seen a few times. V and J are TRBV25-1 and TRBJ1-5; D is unresolved. Germline CDR1 MGHDK, CDR2 SYGVNS. The CDR3 sequence is 19 residues long. Trimming stripped 2 bases from V and 0 bases from J, with 20 bases between. The CDR3: CASSEERRYSALSNQPQHF. Written as DNA, the CDR3 is TGTGCCAGCAGTGAAGAGAGGAGGTACTCCGCGCTTAGCAATCAGCCCCAGCATTTT.

This clonotype has only a few counts. J is TRBJ1-5 and V is TRBV18, with a weak D call TRBD1 (6 bases). The CDR3 has 15 residues. With 6 bases removed from V and 0 bases from J, the gap between germline ends came to 12 bases. Germline CDR1 is KGHSH and CDR2 is LQKENI. CDR3 nucleotides: TGTGCCAGCTCCCGGGACATCGTTAGCAATCAGCCCCAGCATTTT. Encoded protein: CASSRDIVSNQPQHF.

J is TRBJ2-3 and V is TRBV28, with 9 bases that match TRBD1. Germline lookup yields CDR1 MDHEN and CDR2 SYDVKM. There are 16 residues in the CDR3. V trimming: 5 bases; J trimming: 1 base; junction bases outside the gene matches: 7. This CDR3 reads CASSVTGGVRTDTQYF. CDR3 DNA sequence: TGTGCCAGCAGTGTTACAGGGGGCGTGCGCACAGATACGCAGTATTTT. Combining the CDR3 with reference TRBV28 and TRBJ2-3 gives the whole variable domain DVKVTQSSRYLVKRTGEKVFLECVQDMDHENMFWYRQDPGLGLRLIYFSYDVKMKEKGDIPEGYSVSREKKERFSLILESASTNQTSMYLCASSVTGGVRTDTQYFGPGTRLTVL.

The chain has TRBV6-1 and TRBJ1-2, with D tentatively TRBD1 (6 bases). V was trimmed by 6 bases and J by 5 bases, leaving 22 bases between them. The CDR3 is 16 residues long. Germline V CDR1 and CDR2: MNHNS, SASEGT. CDR3 region: CASRRLPSTGEYGYTF. CDR3 coding DNA: TGTGCCAGCAGACGACTCCCCTCGACAGGAGAATATGGCTACACCTTC.

This clonotype was recorded a few times. The chain has TRBV7-2 and TRBJ2-3; D is ambiguous. The length of the CDR3 is 15 residues. Germline V lookup: CDR1 SGHTA, CDR2 FQGNSA. With 4 bases removed from V and 4 bases from J, the gap between germline ends came to 15 bases. DNA for the CDR3: TGTGCCAGCAGCTCCGTCGGTTGGACCCCAGATACGCAGTATTTT. Translated: CASSSVGWTPDTQYF.

This clonotype has more than one count but fewer than ten. The chain employs TRBV5-1 and TRBJ1-2, with 8 bases lining up with TRBD1. With V trimmed by 0 bases and J by 3 bases, 13 bases remained unmatched. The germline V gene encodes CDR1 SGHRS and CDR2 YFSETQ. This CDR3 comprises 18 residues. The CDR3 spells CASSLGASAGGSYYGYTF. The CDR3 DNA sequence: TGCGCCAGCAGCTTGGGTGCCTCGGCAGGGGGCTCGTACTATGGCTACACCTTC.

The rearrangement links TRBV5-1 to TRBJ2-7; D may be TRBD2 (5 bases). Trimming took 4 bases from V and 2 from J, leaving 16 bases between them. The CDR3 consists of 15 residues. Per germline, CDR1 SGHRS and CDR2 YFSETQ. The CDR3 DNA sequence: TGCGCCAGCAGCCCTGGTAGCGCCCACCCCTACGAGCAGTACTTC. Translation gives CASSPGSAHPYEQYF.

This clonotype was recorded a few times. The chain couples TRBV4-3 to TRBJ2-2; D gene uncertain. The V end lost 0 bases, the J end lost 6 bases, and 11 bases lay between the germline ends. Germline assignment: CDR1 LGHNA and CDR2 YSLEER. The CDR3 has 15 amino acids. The CDR3 DNA sequence: TGCGCCAGCAGCCAAGATCACCTCGTGTCCGGGGAGCTGTTTTTT. Translating it yields CASSQDHLVSGELFF.

The chain recombines TRBV6-2 or TRBV6-3 with TRBJ1-1, with D perhaps matching TRBD1 (5 bases). Trimming shortened V by 5 bases and J by 0 bases, and 19 bases separated the two germline ends. The CDR3 has 17 amino acids. Germline loops: CDR1 MNHEY, CDR2 SVGEGT. CDR3: CASSRFGGVGVNTEAFF. CDR3 nucleotide sequence: TGTGCCAGCAGTCGCTTCGGAGGGGTTGGGGTGAACACTGAAGCTTTCTTT.

This clonotype has a count of ten or more. The chain uses TRBV4-3 and TRBJ2-5; 8 bases are a match to TRBD2. Trimming cost V 0 bases and J 3 bases; bases outside gene matches: 9. Germline loops: CDR1 LGHNA, CDR2 YSLEER. The CDR3 has 17 residues. This chain's CDR3 is CASSQDGVAGFKETQYF. The CDR3 region has the DNA TGCGCCAGCAGCCAAGATGGGGTAGCGGGATTCAAAGAGACCCAGTACTTC.

This clonotype was observed a few times. The V call is TRBV29-1, the J call TRBJ2-1; 12 bases match TRBD2. Germline values: CDR1 SQVTM, CDR2 ANQGSEA. Trimming at V came to 4 bases and at J to 6 bases, leaving 10 bases not matched to a gene. This CDR3 is built from 16 residues. CDR3 nucleotides: TGCAGCGTTGTAAGGTCGCTAGCGGGAGGGAGCAATGAGCAGTTCTTC. Translation gives CSVVRSLAGGSNEQFF.

This clonotype showed up just a few times. J is TRBJ2-5 and V is TRBV4-2; perhaps TRBD1 as D (5 bases). CDR1 and CDR2 (germline): LGHNA, YNFKEQ. The CDR3 covers 13 residues. V gave up 0 bases and J gave up 5 bases, with 7 bases separating them. DNA of the CDR3: TGTGCCAGCAGCCAAGAGGGGCGGGAGACCCAGTACTTC. It specifies CASSQEGRETQYF.

The chain links TRBV4-2 to TRBJ2-1, with 8 bases identical to TRBD2. Germline values: CDR1 LGHNA, CDR2 YNFKEQ. The J segment lost 5 bases and the V segment lost 0 bases, leaving 9 bases of the junction unmatched. CDR3 length: 17 residues. In DNA form, the CDR3 reads TGTGCCAGCAGCCAAGATGTAAGCGGGAGACCAAACAATGAGCAGTTCTTC. It codes for CASSQDVSGRPNNEQFF.

This chain links TRBV19 with TRBJ2-1; TRBD2 aligns across 8 bases. The ends lost 0 bases at V and 14 bases at J; junction bases unmatched: 3. The germline gives CDR1 LNHDA, CDR2 SQIVND (reference sequence). The CDR3 is 12 residues long. The CDR3 spells CASSIDSGKEFF. CDR3 bases: TGTGCCAGTAGTATAGATAGCGGGAAGGAGTTCTTC.

In its sample, this clonotype was seen a few times. The gene calls are TRBV20-1 and TRBJ2-1, with 10 bases lining up with TRBD2. CDR1 DFQATT and CDR2 SNEGSKA come from the germline V gene (reference sequence). Unmatched junction bases numbered 17, after V lost 3 bases and J lost 0 bases. CDR3 length: 20 amino acids. The CDR3 DNA follows: TGCAGTGCTAGGCACCTACTAGCGGGAATACCCCCGAGCTCCTACAATGAGCAGTTCTTC. Its protein product is CSARHLLAGIPPSSYNEQFF.

V is TRBV6-1 and J is TRBJ2-1, with D perhaps matching TRBD2 (6 bases). Trimming pared 11 bases from V and 5 bases from J, leaving 13 bases between. Looked up from germline, CDR1 is MNHNS and CDR2 is SASEGT. There are 12 residues in the CDR3. CDR3 DNA: TGTGCCGGCGTAGGAGGGCACAATGAGCAGTTCTTC. It translates to CAGVGGHNEQFF.